This TCR beta chain stems from a study of shared clonotypes between healthy human individuals. Germline assignment: CDR1 MGHDK and CDR2 SYGVNS. Trimming took 7 bases from V and 4 from J; bases not matched to a gene: 11. The CDR3 totals 15 residues. Worth noting for this clone: No antigen is known for it.

Genomic DNA from each subset was divided evenly over several immunoSEQ plates. This table comes from immunoSEQ multiplex PCR, and its TCRdb copy is limited to in-frame clones, with some not included. Of hundreds of thousands of clones listed, around three quarters are singletons. Whole-study results and caveats: Sequencing of the sorted subsets was shown by rarefaction to be incomplete despite large depth. The genetic and exposure-history diversity represented was limited by few donors.

This receptor was taken from a woman aged 25-40 years in good health. The source material was memory CD4+ T cells sorted from blood. The subset is: CD45RA-negative fraction. V and J are TRBV25-1 and TRBJ2-5, with 8 bases aligning to TRBD2. CDR3 DNA: TGTGCCAGCACCCAAAGCGGGAGAGGTGCAGAGACCCAGTACTTC. Its protein is CASTQSGRGAETQYF.